The 25 T cell receptor beta chains given below trace back to one sample, sequenced in a study of human T cells and chemical hapten exposure. The time point denotes: patch test 3, about 24 weeks after DPC sensitization. Sample treatment: therapeutic diphenylcyclopropenone sensitization with weekly scalp DPC. TCRdb reprocessed the RACE reads via MiXCR and lists one record per CDR3 protein. This sample has around 110,000 distinct CDR3 sequences; around 10% occur once, and the top ten carry 2% to 2.5%. This sample comprised whole blood, obtained in connection with sensitization to the hapten diphenylcyclopropenone (DPC). The source of these receptors is a woman aged 50 to 60 with alopecia areata. Some clones in this sample may be carry-over from other donors' samples.

This clonotype has at least ten counts. The V gene is TRBV12-3 or TRBV12-4, the J gene TRBJ2-3; weak D call: TRBD2 (6 bases). The length of the CDR3 is 14 residues. V was clipped by 4 bases and J by 0 bases, with 8 bases between them. CDR3 in amino acids: CASSSRGSTDTQYF. The DNA for the CDR3 is TGTGCCAGCAGTTCCCGGGGGAGCACAGATACGCAGTATTTT.

The rearrangement joins TRBV4-3 to TRBJ2-7; TRBD2 is a possible D gene (6 bases). The CDR3 covers 15 residues. The germline CDR1 and CDR2 sequences are LGHNA and YSLEER. Deletions cut 3 bases from V and 4 bases from J, with 16 bases between. This CDR3 is CASSQGRNNFYEQYF. The CDR3 DNA reads TGCGCCAGCAGCCAGGGGAGGAATAATTTTTACGAGCAGTACTTC.

The DNA for the CDR3 is TGTGCCAGCGGGGGAGTAGCGGGGGCTTGGACCGGGGAGCTGTTTTTT. Protein sequence: CASGGVAGAWTGELFF. The chain links TRBV12-3 or TRBV12-4 to TRBJ2-2, with 9 nucleotides matching TRBD2. CDR3 length: 16 amino acids. Germline trimming cut 8 bases from V and 5 bases from J; bases unmatched to any gene: 12.

This clonotype was seen more than once but under ten times. The rearrangement links TRBV14 to TRBJ1-1; D gene ambiguous. Germline V CDR1 and CDR2: SGHDN, FVKESK. The CDR3 runs 15 residues. Deletions cut 3 bases from V and 6 bases from J, with 17 bases between. For the CDR3, the DNA is TGTGCCAGCAGCCATCCAGGCAGCCGGGGATCTGAAGCTTTCTTT. Amino acids: CASSHPGSRGSEAFF. Together with reference TRBV14 and TRBJ1-1, the CDR3 gives the full variable domain: EAGVTQFPSHSVIEKGQTVTLRCDPISGHDNLYWYRRVMGKEIKFLLHFVKESKQDESGMPNNRFLAERTGGTYSTLKVQPAELEDSGVYFCASSHPGSRGSEAFFGQGTRLTVV.

This clonotype was seen a handful of times. The rearrangement links TRBV4-3 to TRBJ2-3, with 12 bases aligning to TRBD2. The CDR3 runs to 18 residues. Germline V gene sequence: CDR1 LGHNA, CDR2 YSLEER. With 1 base clipped from V and 6 bases from J, the junction kept 11 bases outside the gene matches. This CDR3 is CASSQGPATSGRPDTQYF. In nucleotides, the CDR3 is TGCGCCAGCAGCCAAGGTCCTGCGACTAGCGGGAGACCCGATACGCAGTATTTT.

This chain links TRBV29-1 with TRBJ1-1; possible D gene TRBD1, 5 bases. Germline CDR1 reads SQVTM; CDR2 reads ANQGSEA. The CDR3 consists of 13 residues. The germline V and J ends were trimmed by 3 bases and 4 bases, with 12 bases remaining between them. The CDR3 nucleotides read TGCAGCGTTGAGCAGGGATCGGGCACTGAAGCTTTCTTT. This codes for CSVEQGSGTEAFF.

This clonotype was counted between two and nine times. The chain carries TRBV11-2 and TRBJ1-1; no clear D gene. The V gene's germline CDR1 is SGHAT and CDR2 FQNNGV. The CDR3 spans 15 residues. V dropped 0 bases and J dropped 5 bases, with 13 bases sitting between them. Written as DNA, the CDR3 is TGTGCCAGCAGCTTAGATCACCGGTTAGGGACTGAAGCTTTCTTT. This codes for CASSLDHRLGTEAFF.

This clonotype was observed a few times. This chain connects TRBV6-2 or TRBV6-3 to TRBJ1-5, with D possibly matching TRBD1 (6 bases). The CDR3 contains 16 residues. Deletions cut 5 bases from V and 2 bases from J, with 16 bases between. In germline, CDR1 is MNHEY, CDR2 SVGEGT. The CDR3 sequence: CASSGFTGWGNQPQHF. The CDR3 DNA reads as TGTGCCAGCAGTGGATTTACAGGGTGGGGCAATCAGCCCCAGCATTTT.

V usage is TRBV6-5 and J usage is TRBJ2-7; D tentatively fits TRBD1 or TRBD2 (5 bases each). The CDR3 is made up of 13 amino acids. Trimming removed 6 bases at V and 2 bases at J, with 11 bases between. CDR1 is MNHEY and CDR2 is SVGAGI in the germline V gene. CDR3 sequence: CASSSGRPYEQYF. The CDR3 nucleotides are TGTGCCAGCAGCTCGGGGCGGCCCTACGAGCAGTACTTC.

This chain uses TRBV7-8 with TRBJ1-1, with D perhaps TRBD1 (6 bases). Trimming removed 1 base from V and 1 base from J, with 10 bases in between. This CDR3 comprises 15 residues. Germline V CDR1 and CDR2: SGHVS, FQNEAQ. CDR3 in amino acids: CASSLGARGNTEAFF. In nucleotides, the CDR3 is TGTGCCAGCAGCTTAGGGGCCAGGGGGAACACTGAAGCTTTCTTT.

The chain employs TRBV20-1 and TRBJ2-7; D unresolved. There are 12 residues in the CDR3. Germline CDR1 is DFQATT and CDR2 is SNEGSKA (reference sequence). Trimming stripped 6 bases from V and 1 base from J, with 10 bases between. CDR3 bases: TGCAGTGCAACAGTAGGTTCCTACGAGCAGTACTTC. Protein sequence: CSATVGSYEQYF.

The table lists this clonotype with a few counts. V usage is TRBV6-2 or TRBV6-3 and J usage is TRBJ2-1, with 12 bases identical to TRBD2. J lost 8 bases, V lost 7 bases, and 3 bases had no gene match. The CDR3 is made up of 13 amino acids. CDR1 is MNHEY and CDR2 is SVGEGT in the germline V gene. The CDR3 DNA reads TGTGCCAGCACTAGCGGGGGGGTTTATGAGCAGTTCTTC. Translating gives CASTSGGVYEQFF.

V and J are TRBV2 and TRBJ1-2; perhaps TRBD1 as D (6 bases). V was cut by 6 bases and J by 1 base, with 15 bases left in between. Germline V gene data show CDR1 as SNHLY and CDR2 as FYNNEI. The CDR3 is 15 residues long. The CDR3 bases are TGTGCCAGCAGACTACCCGGACAGCTTAACTATGGCTACACCTTC. This translates into CASRLPGQLNYGYTF. The full variable domain, rest sourced from reference TRBV2 and TRBJ1-2, is EPEVTQTPSHQVTQMGQEVILRCVPISNHLYFYWYRQILGQKVEFLVSFYNNEISEKSEIFDDQFSVERPDGSNFTLKIRSTKLEDSAMYFCASRLPGQLNYGYTFGSGTRLTVV.

The chain uses TRBV4-2 and TRBJ1-1; 7 bases map to TRBD1. Germline V lookup: CDR1 LGHNA, CDR2 YNFKEQ. CDR3 length: 15 residues. The V segment lost 0 bases and the J segment 5 bases; nucleotides outside the gene matches: 6. CDR3 in DNA: TGTGCCAGCAGCCAAGATCTGACAGGGAAAACTGAAGCTTTCTTT. Translation gives CASSQDLTGKTEAFF.

This clonotype was seen at least ten times. This chain uses TRBV11-1 with TRBJ2-3; possible D gene TRBD1, 6 bases. The V end lost 0 bases, the J end lost 9 bases, and 13 bases lay between the germline ends. The CDR3 spans 14 residues. Germline CDR1 is SGHAT and CDR2 is FQDESV (reference sequence). The CDR3 region has the DNA TGTGCCAGCAGCTTAGCGGACAGCCATTCGACGCAGTATTTT. Its translation is CASSLADSHSTQYF. The whole variable domain, filled in from reference TRBV11-1 and TRBJ2-3, reads EAEVAQSPRYKITEKSQAVAFWCDPISGHATLYWYRQILGQGPELLVQFQDESVVDDSQLPKDRFSAERLKGVDSTLKIQPAELGDSAMYLCASSLADSHSTQYFGPGTRLTVL.

The rearrangement links TRBV29-1 to TRBJ2-7; D call uncertain. Germline values: CDR1 SQVTM, CDR2 ANQGSEA. The CDR3 runs to 13 residues. The V and J ends lost 6 bases and 5 bases respectively, with 17 bases between them. The CDR3 region has the DNA TGCAGCGTCCTATGGACCGGTCCCCACGAGCAGTACTTC. Its protein is CSVLWTGPHEQYF.

V usage is TRBV7-2 and J usage is TRBJ1-1, with 8 bases fitting TRBD1. The CDR3 contains 16 residues. In germline, CDR1 is SGHTA, CDR2 FQGNSA. V dropped 1 base and J dropped 5; count of bases not matched to a gene: 9. CDR3: CASSLGAGGWGTEAFF. The CDR3 DNA reads TGTGCCAGCAGCTTAGGGGCAGGGGGCTGGGGGACTGAAGCTTTCTTT.

This clonotype has more than one count but fewer than ten. This chain links TRBV7-9 with TRBJ2-7; TRBD2 might be the D (5 bases). The germline CDR1 and CDR2 sequences are SEHNR and FQNEAQ (reference sequence). Trimming cost V 0 bases and J 0 bases, with 15 bases left between them. This CDR3 region has 17 residues. The CDR3 DNA sequence: TGTGCCAGCAGCTTAGCGCAGAGGGAAAGAAGCTCCTACGAGCAGTACTTC. Protein: CASSLAQRERSSYEQYF.

The chain joins TRBV6-5 to TRBJ1-1, with D tentatively TRBD1 (5 bases). The CDR3 has 14 amino acids. Between the trimmed V and J ends, which lost 4 bases and 3 bases, there was a span of 12 bases. The germline V gene encodes CDR1 MNHEY and CDR2 SVGAGI. The CDR3 sequence is CASSFDRGDTEAFF. CDR3 bases: TGTGCCAGCAGTTTCGACAGAGGGGACACTGAAGCTTTCTTT.

This clonotype appeared many times. The chain recombines TRBV11-2 with TRBJ2-7, with D unresolved. This CDR3 spans 13 amino acids. Trimming pared 1 base from V and 3 bases from J, leaving 7 bases between. Per germline, CDR1 SGHAT and CDR2 FQNNGV. The DNA for the CDR3 is TGTGCCAGCAGCTTAGGGCCCAACTACGAGCAGTACTTC. Encoded protein: CASSLGPNYEQYF. Complete variable domain (other parts from reference TRBV11-2 and TRBJ2-7): EAGVAQSPRYKIIEKRQSVAFWCNPISGHATLYWYQQILGQGPKLLIQFQNNGVVDDSQLPKDRFSAERLKGVDSTLKIQPAKLEDSAVYLCASSLGPNYEQYFGPGTRLTVT.

The sample holds many counts of this clonotype. The chain employs TRBV5-5 and TRBJ2-3, with D possibly TRBD2 on 6 matching bases. The ends were cut back, 3 bases at V and 4 bases at J, with 15 bases in the middle. The CDR3 is made up of 15 amino acids. Germline loops: CDR1 SGHKS, CDR2 YYEKEE (reference sequence). The DNA of the CDR3 is TGTGCCAGCAGCTCATTACGGGAGATGCCAGATACGCAGTATTTT. Translated: CASSSLREMPDTQYF. The whole variable domain, remainder taken from reference TRBV5-5 and TRBJ2-3, is DAGVTQSPTHLIKTRGQQVTLRCSPISGHKSVSWYQQVLGQGPQFIFQYYEKEERGRGNFPDRFSARQFPNYSSELNVNALLLGDSALYLCASSSLREMPDTQYFGPGTRLTVL.

This clonotype was picked up many times. The V gene is TRBV29-1, the J gene TRBJ2-5; perhaps TRBD2 as D (5 bases). The length of the CDR3 is 12 residues. Trimming removed 7 bases from V and 7 bases from J, with 16 bases in between. Germline values: CDR1 SQVTM, CDR2 ANQGSEA. CDR3 loop: CSELLGSGTQYF. DNA for the CDR3: TGCAGCGAGCTACTAGGGTCCGGGACCCAGTACTTC.

This clonotype was counted at least ten times. The chain combines TRBV20-1 with TRBJ2-1; 8 bases line up with TRBD2. This CDR3 comprises 14 residues. Germline V CDR1 and CDR2: DFQATT, SNEGSKA (reference sequence). After removal of 4 bases from V and 2 bases from J, the junction contained 4 bases not matched to a gene. Here the CDR3 DNA reads TGCAGTGCTAAAGCGGGAGAGACCTACAATGAGCAGTTCTTC. Translating gives CSAKAGETYNEQFF.

This clonotype was counted a few times. The chain couples TRBV20-1 to TRBJ1-5; D remains unclear. V was shortened by 2 bases and J by 2 bases, with 10 bases between the two germline ends. From germline, CDR1 is DFQATT and CDR2 SNEGSKA (reference sequence). The CDR3 consists of 14 residues. The CDR3 nucleotides are TGCAGTGCTAGACGCGGGGTGGGCAATCAGCCCCAGCATTTT. It is translated as CSARRGVGNQPQHF.

This chain links TRBV7-9 with TRBJ2-2; a weak D match, TRBD1 (5 bases). Trimming removed 5 bases at V and 1 base at J, with 14 bases between. The CDR3 has 16 amino acids. The germline V gene encodes CDR1 SEHNR and CDR2 FQNEAQ (reference sequence). CDR3 sequence: CASSPVSTVNTGELFF. The CDR3 DNA reads TGTGCCAGCAGCCCTGTATCGACAGTGAACACCGGGGAGCTGTTTTTT. Drawing the rest from reference TRBV7-9 and TRBJ2-2, the complete variable domain is DTGVSQNPRHKITKRGQNVTFRCDPISEHNRLYWYRQTLGQGPEFLTYFQNEAQLEKSRLLSDRFSAERPKGSFSTLEIQRTEQGDSAMYLCASSPVSTVNTGELFFGEGSRLTVL.